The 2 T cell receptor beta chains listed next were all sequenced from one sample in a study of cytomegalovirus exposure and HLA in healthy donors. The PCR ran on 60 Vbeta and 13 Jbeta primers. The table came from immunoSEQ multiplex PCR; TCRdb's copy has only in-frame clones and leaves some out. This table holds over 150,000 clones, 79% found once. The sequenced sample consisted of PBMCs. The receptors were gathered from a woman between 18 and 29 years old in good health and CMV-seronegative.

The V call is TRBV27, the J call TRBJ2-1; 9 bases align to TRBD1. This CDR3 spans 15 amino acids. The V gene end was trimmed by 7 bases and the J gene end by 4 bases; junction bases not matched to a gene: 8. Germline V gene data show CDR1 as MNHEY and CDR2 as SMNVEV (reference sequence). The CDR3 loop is CASTPGTGSYNEQFF. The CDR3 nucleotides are TGTGCCAGCACACCAGGGACAGGGTCTTACAATGAGCAGTTCTTC.

CDR3 sequence reads: CASSLAGGIWETQYF. CDR3 in DNA: TGTGCCAGCAGTTTGGCAGGGGGCATTTGGGAGACCCAGTACTTC. The chain recombines TRBV27 with TRBJ2-5; 8 bases fit TRBD1. The germline gives CDR1 MNHEY, CDR2 SMNVEV (reference sequence). V gave up 3 bases and J gave up 5 bases; unmatched junction bases: 8. This CDR3 has 15 residues.